The T cell receptor (beta chain) under discussion was sequenced for a study of blood T cell repertoires in COVID-19. Whole-study context: The United States, Italy and Spain supplied acute and convalescent COVID-19 samples.

Participants spanned ages roughly 18 to 90 years and resided in around 25 US areas. Cohort allocation depended upon clinical history that participants reported. Between the trimmed V and J ends, which lost 4 bases and 1 base, there was a span of 7 bases. This CDR3 is 13 amino acids long. CDR1 and CDR2 from the germline V gene are KGHSH and LQKENI. In the original processing: It was from reference gene primer amplification that nucleated cell counts were estimated. The table came from immunoSEQ multiplex PCR; TCRdb's copy has only in-frame clones and leaves some out. V, J and clone size reflect that table, while D and trimming were determined from the DNA. The sample yields approximately 380,000 clones, about nine tenths seen once.

Sequenced: PBMCs or T cells enriched from blood (not recorded which). The chain carries TRBV18 and TRBJ1-1; D not resolved. This clonotype originated in a woman between 35 and 50 years old who had been exposed to COVID-19. Written as DNA, the CDR3 is TGTGCCAGCTCACTATCTAGGAACACTGAAGCTTTCTTT. This encodes CASSLSRNTEAFF. Variable domain in full (rest from reference TRBV18 and TRBJ1-1): NAGVMQNPRHLVRRRGQEARLRCSPMKGHSHVYWYRQLPEEGLKFMVYLQKENIIDESGMPKERFSAEFPKEGPSILRIQQVVRGDSAAYFCASSLSRNTEAFFGQGTRLTVV.